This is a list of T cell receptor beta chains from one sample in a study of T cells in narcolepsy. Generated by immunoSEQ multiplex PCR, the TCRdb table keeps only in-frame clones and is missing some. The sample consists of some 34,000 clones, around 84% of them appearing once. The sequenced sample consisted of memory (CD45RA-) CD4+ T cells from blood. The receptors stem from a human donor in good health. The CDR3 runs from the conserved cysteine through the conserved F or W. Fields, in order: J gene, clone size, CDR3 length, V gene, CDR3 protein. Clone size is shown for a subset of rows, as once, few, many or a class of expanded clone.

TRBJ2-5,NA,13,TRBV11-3,CASSLGYSETQYF
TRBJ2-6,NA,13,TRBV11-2,CASSLTTANVLTF
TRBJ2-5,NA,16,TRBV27,CASSLRQAVLTETQYF
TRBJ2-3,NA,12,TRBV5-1,CASSLTSDTQYF
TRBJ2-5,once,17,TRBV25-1,CASSEGELAGPQETQYF
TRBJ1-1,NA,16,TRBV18,CASSRIPQGGHTEAFF
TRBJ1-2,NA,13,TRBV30,CAWSVGTGNGYTF
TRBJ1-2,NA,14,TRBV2,CASSEITGTYGYTF
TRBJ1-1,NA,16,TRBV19,CASSRTNKLMNTEAFF
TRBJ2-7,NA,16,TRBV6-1,CASSEGNQGMSGEQYF
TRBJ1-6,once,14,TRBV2,CASSAGPYNSPLHF
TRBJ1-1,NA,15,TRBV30,CAWSVPGVRNTEAFF
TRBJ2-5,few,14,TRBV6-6,CASSPLGQGRTQYF
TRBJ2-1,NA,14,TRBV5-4,CASSGVAGSNEQFF
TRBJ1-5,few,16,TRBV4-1,CASSQVVGQSNQPQHF
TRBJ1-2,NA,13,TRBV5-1,CASSLTGKNGYTF
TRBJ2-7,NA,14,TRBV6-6,CASSSLQDSYEQYF
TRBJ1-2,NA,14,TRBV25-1,CASSSSDKAIGYTF
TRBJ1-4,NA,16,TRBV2,CASSVSARLQNEKLFF
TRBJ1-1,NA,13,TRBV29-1,CSVEGLLNTEAFF
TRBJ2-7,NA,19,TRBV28,CASSFAPTGHILYSYEQYF
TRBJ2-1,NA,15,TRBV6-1,CASTTTSGGYNEQFF
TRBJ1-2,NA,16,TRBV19,CASNPVWQGRKDGYTF
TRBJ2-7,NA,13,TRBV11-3,CASSPGKGHEQYF
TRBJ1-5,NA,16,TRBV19,CASSIQTLTSNQPQHF
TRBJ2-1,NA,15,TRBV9,CASSDVERGSNEQFF
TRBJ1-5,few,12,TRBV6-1,CASSQAWDTQHF
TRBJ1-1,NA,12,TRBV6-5,CASSYEGYEAFF
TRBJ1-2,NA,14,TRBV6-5,CASSYSPMEGGYTF
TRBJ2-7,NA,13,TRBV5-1,CASSGGVSGEQYF
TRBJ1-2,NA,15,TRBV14,CASSQESRGAGGYTF
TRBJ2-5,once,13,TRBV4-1,CASSQGGWETQYF
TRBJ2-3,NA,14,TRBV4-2,CASSQGSGSDTQYF
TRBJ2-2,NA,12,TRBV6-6,CASSGGPGELFF
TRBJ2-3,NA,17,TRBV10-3,CAISESAVAGKEDTQYF
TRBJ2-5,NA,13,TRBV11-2,CASSPVSQETQYF
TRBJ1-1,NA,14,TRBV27,CASSLWGMNTEAFF
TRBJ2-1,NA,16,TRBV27,CASSSDRGLSYNEQFF
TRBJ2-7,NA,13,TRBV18,CASAQTGGHEQYF
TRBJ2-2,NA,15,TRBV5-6,CASSSLLANTGELFF
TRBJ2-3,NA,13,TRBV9,CASSVETTDTQYF
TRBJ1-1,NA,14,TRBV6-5,CASSTPGQGKGAFF
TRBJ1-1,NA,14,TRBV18,CASSRSTVNTEAFF
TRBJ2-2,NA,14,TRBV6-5,CASCGGLNTGELFF
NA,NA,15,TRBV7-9,CASSPRTSGAYEQYF
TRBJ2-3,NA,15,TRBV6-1,CASSNGQGSTDTQYF
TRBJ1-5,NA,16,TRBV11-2,CASRAGTRGRNQPQHF
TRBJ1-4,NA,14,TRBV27,CASSTRQDNEKLFF
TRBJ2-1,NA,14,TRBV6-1,CASTPSTANNEQFF
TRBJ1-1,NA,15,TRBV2,CASRATTGFEPEAFF
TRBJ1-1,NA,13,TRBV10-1,CASSEDRATEAFF
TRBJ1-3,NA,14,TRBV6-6,CASRTTDSGNTIYF
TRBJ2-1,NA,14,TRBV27,CASLTSGTGNEQFF
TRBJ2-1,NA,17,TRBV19,CASSTYRGVGTYNEQFF
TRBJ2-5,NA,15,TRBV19,CASSMGRILQETQYF
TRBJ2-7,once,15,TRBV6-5,CASSQSSGTGYEQYF
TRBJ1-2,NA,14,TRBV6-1,CASRPQGAFYGYTF
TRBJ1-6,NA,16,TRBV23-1,CASSPWDVDDNSPLHF
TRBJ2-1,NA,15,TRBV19,CASSIPASGLYEQFF